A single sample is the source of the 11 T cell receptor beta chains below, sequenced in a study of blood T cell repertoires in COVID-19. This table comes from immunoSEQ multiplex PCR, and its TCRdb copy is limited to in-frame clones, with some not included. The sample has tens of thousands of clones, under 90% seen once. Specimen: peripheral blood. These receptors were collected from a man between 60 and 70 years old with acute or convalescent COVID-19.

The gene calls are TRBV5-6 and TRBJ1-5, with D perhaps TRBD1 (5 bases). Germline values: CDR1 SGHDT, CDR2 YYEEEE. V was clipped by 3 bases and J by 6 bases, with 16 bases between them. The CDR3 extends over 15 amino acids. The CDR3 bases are TGTGCCAGCAGCTCATCAGGGCGGGGGGTTCAGCCCCAGCATTTT. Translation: CASSSSGRGVQPQHF.

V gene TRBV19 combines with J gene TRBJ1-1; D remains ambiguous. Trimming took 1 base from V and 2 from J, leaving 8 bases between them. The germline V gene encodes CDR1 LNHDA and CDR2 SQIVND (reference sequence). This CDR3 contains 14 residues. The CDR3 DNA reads TGTGCCAGTAGTATAGGAGCACGAAACACTGAAGCTTTCTTT. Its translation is CASSIGARNTEAFF.

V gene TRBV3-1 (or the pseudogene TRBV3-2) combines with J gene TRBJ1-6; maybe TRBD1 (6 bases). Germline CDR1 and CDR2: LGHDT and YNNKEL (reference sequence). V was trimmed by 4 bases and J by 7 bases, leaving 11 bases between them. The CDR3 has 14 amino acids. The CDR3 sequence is CASSRTERNSPLHF. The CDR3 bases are TGTGCCAGCAGCCGGACAGAGAGGAATTCACCCCTCCACTTT.

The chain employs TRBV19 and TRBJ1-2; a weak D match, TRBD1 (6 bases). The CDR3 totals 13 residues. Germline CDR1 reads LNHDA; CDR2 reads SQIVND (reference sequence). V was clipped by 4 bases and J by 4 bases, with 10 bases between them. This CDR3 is CASSTQGSYGYTF. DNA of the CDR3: TGTGCCAGTAGTACGCAGGGGAGCTATGGCTACACCTTC. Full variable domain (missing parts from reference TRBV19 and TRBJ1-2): DGGITQSPKYLFRKEGQNVTLSCEQNLNHDAMYWYRQDPGQGLRLIYYSQIVNDFQKGDIAEGYSVSREKKESFPLTVTSAQKNPTAFYLCASSTQGSYGYTFGSGTRLTVV.

The DNA of the CDR3 is TGTGCCAGCAGCAAGGAAGGGAGTGGCTACACCTTC. Protein sequence: CASSKEGSGYTF. This chain joins TRBV25-1 and TRBJ1-2; D remains ambiguous. This CDR3 spans 12 amino acids. From germline, CDR1 is MGHDK and CDR2 SYGVNS. The ends were cut back, 6 bases at V and 7 bases at J, with 12 bases in the middle.

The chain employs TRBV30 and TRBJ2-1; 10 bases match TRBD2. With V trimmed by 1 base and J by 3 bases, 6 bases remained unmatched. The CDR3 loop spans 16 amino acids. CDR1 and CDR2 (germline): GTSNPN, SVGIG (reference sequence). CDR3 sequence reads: CAWSGHSGGSYNEQFF. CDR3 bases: TGTGCCTGGAGTGGGCATAGCGGGGGGAGCTACAATGAGCAGTTCTTC.

CDR3 sequence: CASSSGGSYGYTF. CDR3 DNA: TGCGCCAGCAGCTCAGGGGGGTCCTATGGCTACACCTTC. The chain carries TRBV5-1 and TRBJ1-2; 7 nucleotides line up with TRBD1. J gave up 4 bases and V 3 bases, and 3 bases lay outside the gene matches. This CDR3 has 13 residues. Germline V gene data show CDR1 as SGHRS and CDR2 as YFSETQ.

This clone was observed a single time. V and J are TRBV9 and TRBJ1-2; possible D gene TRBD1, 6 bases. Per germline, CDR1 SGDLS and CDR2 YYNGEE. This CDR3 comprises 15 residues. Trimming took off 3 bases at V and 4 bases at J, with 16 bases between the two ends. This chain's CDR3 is CASSASRQATYGYTF. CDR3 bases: TGTGCCAGCAGCGCCTCTAGACAGGCCACCTATGGCTACACCTTC.

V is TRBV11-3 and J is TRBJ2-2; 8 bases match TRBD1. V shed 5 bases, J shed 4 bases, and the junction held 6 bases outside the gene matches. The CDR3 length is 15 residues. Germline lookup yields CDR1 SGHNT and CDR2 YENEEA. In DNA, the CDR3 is TGTGCCAGCAGCCAACGGACAGGGCCCACCGGGGAGCTGTTTTTT. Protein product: CASSQRTGPTGELFF.

As DNA, the CDR3 is TGTGCCAGCAGTGAATACAGGGCCAGCACGAACACTGAAGCTTTCTTT. Translated, it gives CASSEYRASTNTEAFF. The chain joins TRBV25-1 to TRBJ1-1, with a possible D match to TRBD1 (5 bases). Germline V gene sequence: CDR1 MGHDK, CDR2 SYGVNS. CDR3 length equals 16 residues. Trimming cost V 0 bases and J 1 base, with 12 bases left between them.

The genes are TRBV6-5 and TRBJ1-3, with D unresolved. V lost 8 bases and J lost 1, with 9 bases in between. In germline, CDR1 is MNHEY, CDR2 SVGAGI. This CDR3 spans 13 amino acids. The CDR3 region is CASREQSGNTIYF. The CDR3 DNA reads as TGTGCCAGCCGGGAACAGTCTGGAAACACCATATATTTT.